What follows describes a single T cell receptor (beta chain). Many counts were recorded for this clonotype. Its antigen specificity is not known. No qualities accompany the bases; no much larger clone lies one base away. The TCR beta CDR3 regions were amplified from RNA transcripts. The first round of RT-PCR for the TCR CDR3 was performed with the HTBI primer set and the Qiagen OneStep RT-PCR kit. A second multiplex PCR round built the libraries, followed by size selection and purification. Sequencing of the libraries was done on an Illumina HiSeq2000 using paired-end 100 bp reads. The paper's data handling went like this. SOAPnuke was used to process the raw data, removing reads that contained adapters or uncalled bases, had a mean Phred below 15, or lacked an exact match to the constant primer or identifier. High-quality paired reads were merged with COPE v1.2.5, and unique nucleotide sequences were defined as clonotypes. Clonotypes were aligned to IMGT TRBV, TRBD and TRBJ reference segments using MiTCR v1.1. The analysis was restricted to V-J combinations with a frequency above 0.0001, which together covered 99% to 99.2% of the repertoires. The TCS score was defined as the ratio of F50 (clonal expansion) to E x V (chaos), calculated using BLOSUM62-based TCRdist between CDR3 peptides within each V-J. Welch's t-statistics and random forest reduced several hundred V-J features to some 14, which were used in a naive Bayes classifier (R e1071). TCRdb took the public reads, trimmed them with fastp at Q25, ran MiXCR for clone calling and kept in-frame beta chains. Each entry merges the rows of one CDR3 protein and shows their most common DNA and genes. TCRdb, not the authors, supplied the V and J calls. Across this sample there are about 700,000 distinct CDR3 sequences, with 14% seen only once. The ten largest clones represent roughly 10% of the sample.

A patient counted as having stable Graves' hyperthyroidism if no progression to ophthalmopathy occurred over 18 months of follow-up. Hyperthyroidism patients were aged 18 to 65 years and newly diagnosed, with disease duration of less than 2 months. Exclusion was applied to patients with uncontrolled infections, other autoimmune diseases, pregnancy or lactation. Diagnoses were based on clinical symptoms, serum thyroxine and TRAb, thyroid ultrasound and orbital computed tomography. PBMCs were separated from roughly 10 ml of fresh peripheral blood using Ficoll-Paque density gradient centrifugation. Total RNA was extracted with Trizol reagent, and quality was checked on an Agilent 2100 Bioanalyzer. This sample stems from a study of T cells in Graves' hyperthyroidism and ophthalmopathy (dated by TCRdb to the late 2010s). A note on the overall study: Peripheral blood samples were taken at the time of initial diagnosis, prior to any treatment. The 75 to 100 discovery patients were randomly split 7:3 into training and test sets. TCR Vbeta CDR3 sequencing of 130 to 150 peripheral blood samples (roughly 43 ophthalmopathy, under 80 hyperthyroidism and roughly 17 progressor patients) is reported in the paper. Whether ophthalmopathy could be predicted prospectively was tested in an independent validation cohort made up of roughly 20 hyperthyroidism patients plus 17 patients who later progressed to ophthalmopathy. TCR V-J signatures able to tell the groups apart were searched for in a discovery cohort of 90 to 100 patients, of whom more than 40 had Graves' ophthalmopathy and roughly 59 had stable Graves' hyperthyroidism. After sampling, hyperthyroidism patients received methimazole starting at 30 mg daily, and ophthalmopathy patients received high-dose intravenous methylprednisolone. Thyroid tissue and blood T-cell repertoires from several Graves' hyperthyroidism patients were also compared in the study.

The paper as a whole reports these results and caveats: Most expanded thyroid clonotypes (frequency above 0.001) were also found in blood, which suggests that blood repertoires may mirror thyroid immune responses. A model built on a 13 V-J signature distinguished ophthalmopathy from stable hyperthyroidism, reaching around 90% sensitivity and about 81% specificity in cross-validation and 80%/75% in testing. No statistical method was used to set the sample size in advance, and investigators knew the group allocation. In validation, progression to ophthalmopathy was predicted by the model with approximately 67% sensitivity and nearly 75% specificity, a median of about 6.8 months before onset.

This clonotype originated in a woman under 30 with Graves' hyperthyroidism. The sample taken for sequencing was blood.

The base sequence is TGTGCCAGTAGTATTGGACTAGTCGTTTTCCCAGATACGCAGTATTTT. Its product reads: CASSIGLVVFPDTQYF. The chain couples TRBV19 to TRBJ2-3; 7 bases in the middle match TRBD2. Including cysteine and phenylalanine, the CDR3 has 16 amino acids. The only DNA kept is the CDR3, 48 bases in frame from the first base. For this chain, trimming is 3 bases at the V end and 4 bases at the J end, and the number of junction bases without a gene match is 10. CDR1 and CDR2, per the germline V gene (reference sequence), are LNHDA and SQIVND.